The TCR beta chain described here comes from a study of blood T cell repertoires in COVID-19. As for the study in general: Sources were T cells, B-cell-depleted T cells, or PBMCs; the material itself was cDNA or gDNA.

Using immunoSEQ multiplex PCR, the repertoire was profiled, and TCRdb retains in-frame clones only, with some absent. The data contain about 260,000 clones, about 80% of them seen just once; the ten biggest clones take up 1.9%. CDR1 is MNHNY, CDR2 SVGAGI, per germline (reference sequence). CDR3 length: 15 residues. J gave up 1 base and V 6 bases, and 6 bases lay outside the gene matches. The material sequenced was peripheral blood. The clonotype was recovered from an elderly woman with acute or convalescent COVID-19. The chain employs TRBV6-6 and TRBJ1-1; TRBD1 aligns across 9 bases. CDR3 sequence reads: CASRGQGGENTEAFF. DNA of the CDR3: TGTGCCAGCAGGGGACAGGGTGGTGAGAACACTGAAGCTTTCTTT.